This TCR beta chain was sequenced during a study of CD8+ T cells in alopecia areata. Notes on the study in general: Sequencing of scalp samples also includes resident alphabeta T cells from normal skin.

Notes on this clone: What it binds is unknown.

Following extraction, RNA underwent reverse transcription to cDNA, which served as the sequencing template. Profiled with immunoSEQ multiplex PCR; TCRdb holds only in-frame clones, not every one. The data hold roughly 150,000 clones, with around 57% observed a single time. CDR3 length equals 17 residues. Germline CDR1 is MGHRA and CDR2 is YSYEKL. V shed 0 bases, J shed 5 bases, and the junction held 10 bases outside the gene matches. V is TRBV4-1 and J is TRBJ2-7, with 10 bases that match TRBD1. The clonotype was recovered from a human donor in good health. Input material: CD4+ T cells sorted from blood. DNA of the CDR3: TGCGCCAGCAGCCAAGATTTGGGCCGGGACAGGGGAAACGAGCAGTACTTC. Translating it yields CASSQDLGRDRGNEQYF.